This is a list of T cell receptor beta chains from one sample in a study of response to subunit inactivated influenza vaccine. TCRdb passed the RT-PCR reads through MiXCR, listing each CDR3 protein once. The sample has under 200,000 distinct CDR3 sequences; about 10% are singletons. The specimen comprised CD8+ T cells sorted from PBMCs, sampled approximately 25 months after vaccination. The receptors come from a man between 50 and 75 years old who received an inactivated influenza vaccine. Each CDR3 is given with its conserved first and last residue. The D gene is left open where the match is weak. A clone size is listed for some rows: how often the clone was seen (once, few, many), or a class if it is expanded.

TRBJ2-1,NA,many,TRBV6-5,TGTGCCAGCAGTTACTCGCAGAGCTCCTACAATGAGCAGTTCTTC,CASSYSQSSYNEQFF
TRBJ2-1,TRBD1,NA,TRBV20-1,TGCAGTGCCAAGACAGGGTACAATGAGCAGTTCTTC,CSAKTGYNEQFF
TRBJ1-1,NA,NA,TRBV9,TGTGCCAGCAGCGCCGGCCTGAACAATGAAGCTTTCTTT,CASSAGLNNEAFF
TRBJ2-7,NA,few,TRBV7-9,TGTGCCAGCAGCTCCTCACCCGGACAGCTTAGCTCCTACGAGCAGTACTTC,CASSSSPGQLSSYEQYF
TRBJ1-2,NA,NA,TRBV5-1,TGCGCCAGCAGCTTGATTGTGTTCGGGGGAAGTTATGGCTACACCTTC,CASSLIVFGGSYGYTF
TRBJ2-2,NA,few,TRBV9,TGTGCCAGCACTTCGTACACCGGGGAGCTGTTTTTT,CASTSYTGELFF
TRBJ2-7,NA,NA,TRBV5-6,TGTGCCAGCAGCCCCGGGACTCCCAGCGGCGAGCAGTACTTC,CASSPGTPSGEQYF
TRBJ2-2,NA,once,TRBV18,TGTGCCAGCTCAGAGGAGTGGAACACCGGGGAGCTGTTTTTT,CASSEEWNTGELFF
TRBJ2-2,NA,few,TRBV10-3,TGTGCCATCAGTGAGTCGTTGGGGTACACCGGGGAGCTGTTTTTT,CAISESLGYTGELFF
TRBJ2-7,NA,NA,TRBV27,TGTGCCAGCAGTTTAGCGGGGCCGCCCTACGAGCAGTACTTC,CASSLAGPPYEQYF
TRBJ1-2,NA,few,TRBV6-1,TGTGCCAGCAGCCCTCCCTCCCTCTATGGCTACACCTTC,CASSPPSLYGYTF
TRBJ2-3,NA,NA,TRBV11-2,TGTGCCAGCAGCTTAGATCTAGGGATAGATACGCAGTATTTT,CASSLDLGIDTQYF
TRBJ2-2,NA,NA,TRBV29-1,TGCAGCGGCACAGAAAACACCGGGGAGCTGTTTTTT,CSGTENTGELFF
TRBJ2-1,NA,many,TRBV9,TGTGCCAGCAGCGTTGGGGGGACTCAACAAAATGAGCAGTTCTTC,CASSVGGTQQNEQFF
TRBJ2-3,NA,NA,TRBV7-9,TGTGCCAGCAGCCCCGGGGAACTCACAGATACGCAGTATTTT,CASSPGELTDTQYF
TRBJ1-2,NA,many,TRBV14,TGTGCCAGCAGCCAAGGAGGAGGGTATGGCTACACCTTC,CASSQGGGYGYTF
TRBJ1-1,NA,many,TRBV7-9,TGTGCCAGCAGCTTAGGCCAGGGGCCGGGTACTGAAGCTTTCTTT,CASSLGQGPGTEAFF
TRBJ2-3,NA,many,TRBV4-1,TGCGCCAGCAGCCAAGCCCCGGGGACAGATACGCAGTATTTT,CASSQAPGTDTQYF
TRBJ2-5,NA,NA,TRBV28,TGTGCCAGCAGTTCGAGGTGGGCCAACCAAGAGACCCAGTACTTC,CASSSRWANQETQYF
TRBJ1-2,NA,NA,TRBV7-9,TGTGCCAGCAGCCCACTAAGGGGCCGCACTAACTATGGCTACACCTTC,CASSPLRGRTNYGYTF
TRBJ1-1,NA,NA,TRBV15,TGTGCCATCGACGGCAGGGGCACTGAAGCTTTCTTT,CAIDGRGTEAFF
TRBJ2-1,NA,many,TRBV7-9,TGTGCCAGCAGCGTAGGAACTTTTTACAATGAGCAGTTCTTC,CASSVGTFYNEQFF
TRBJ2-2,TRBD1,NA,TRBV28,TGTGCCAGCAGTTTTTTTATTGGGACAGCCTACACCGGGGAGCTGTTTTTT,CASSFFIGTAYTGELFF
TRBJ2-2,TRBD1,NA,TRBV9,TGTGCCAGCAGCGGGTCAACAGGGGGCCTCACCGGGGAGCTGTTTTTT,CASSGSTGGLTGELFF
TRBJ2-7,NA,many,TRBV5-1,TGCGCCAGCAGCTCCGAGGGACACGTCTACGAGCAGTACTTC,CASSSEGHVYEQYF
TRBJ2-7,NA,many,TRBV28,TGTGCCAGCAGTTTAATGTACTACCCTGAGCAGTACTTC,CASSLMYYPEQYF
TRBJ1-4,NA,few,TRBV4-3,TGCGCCAGCAGCCAAGATTTTTGGGGGAATAATGAAAAACTGTTTTTT,CASSQDFWGNNEKLFF
TRBJ1-1,NA,few,TRBV20-1,TGCAGTGCTAGAGATCGTTGGCAGTTGAACACTGAAGCTTTCTTT,CSARDRWQLNTEAFF
TRBJ2-7,TRBD1,NA,TRBV2,TGTGCCAGCAGGGATGACAGGGGAACCTACGAGCAGTACTTC,CASRDDRGTYEQYF
TRBJ2-2,NA,few,TRBV20-1,TGCAGTGCTAGAGATCACAAGGGTTTCACCGGGGAGCTGTTTTTT,CSARDHKGFTGELFF
TRBJ2-3,NA,many,TRBV29-1,TGCAGCGTTGAAGATAGAGGGGTGTCTTCGAGCACAGATACGCAGTATTTT,CSVEDRGVSSSTDTQYF
TRBJ2-5,NA,NA,TRBV28,TGTGCCAGCAGTCCGACTATTTTCCAAGAGACCCAGTACTTC,CASSPTIFQETQYF
TRBJ2-1,TRBD2,NA,TRBV24-1,TGTGCCACCAGTGATCTAGCGGGAGAGACGAAAAATGAGCAGTTCTTC,CATSDLAGETKNEQFF
TRBJ2-4,NA,few,TRBV20-1,TGCAGTGCTAGAGATCTGCTAGGGCAGGTTGGAGCCAAAAACATTCAGTACTTC,CSARDLLGQVGAKNIQYF
TRBJ2-2,TRBD1,NA,TRBV5-1,TGCGCCAGCAGCTGGGGACAGGCTGGGACCGGGGAGCTGTTTTTT,CASSWGQAGTGELFF
TRBJ2-3,NA,NA,TRBV10-3,TGTGCCATCAGTGAGTCAATTTTGGCCACAGATACGCAGTATTTT,CAISESILATDTQYF
TRBJ2-2,NA,medium-sized,TRBV28,TGTGCCAGCAGTTTATTAGGGGGGAACACCGGGGAGCTGTTTTTT,CASSLLGGNTGELFF
TRBJ2-4,NA,NA,TRBV29-1,TGCAGCGTTGCGGGGCCCAAAAACATTCAGTACTTC,CSVAGPKNIQYF
TRBJ2-1,NA,NA,TRBV7-3,TGTGCCAGCAGCTTAATGGCGGGACCGCAGTTCTTC,CASSLMAGPQFF
TRBJ2-1,TRBD2,NA,TRBV20-1,TGCAGTGCTAGAGCTCCGACTAGCGGGCCGAACAATGAGCAGTTCTTC,CSARAPTSGPNNEQFF
TRBJ1-1,NA,NA,TRBV6-2/TRBV6-3,TGTGCCAGCAGATCCGGACCGGTGGAAGCTTTCTTT,CASRSGPVEAFF
TRBJ1-2,NA,many,TRBV19,TGTGCCAGTAGTGTGGGGACATTCTATGGCTACACCTTC,CASSVGTFYGYTF
TRBJ2-5,NA,NA,TRBV7-9,TGTGCCAGCAGCTTAGGCCCTCCCCAGTACTTC,CASSLGPPQYF
TRBJ2-5,TRBD2,NA,TRBV11-2,TGTGCCAGCAGCTTAATCTCCTGGCGGGGGGCCTTGCAAGAGACCCAGTACTTC,CASSLISWRGALQETQYF
TRBJ1-1,TRBD1,few,TRBV28,TGTGCCAGCAGGTCACAGGGGGCAGGCACTGAAGCTTTCTTT,CASRSQGAGTEAFF
TRBJ2-5,TRBD2,many,TRBV29-1,TGCAGCGTTGGGGGACTAGCGGGGAGTATGCCAGAGACCCAGTACTTC,CSVGGLAGSMPETQYF
TRBJ1-2,TRBD1,many,TRBV5-1,TGCGCCAGCAGCTGGTGGGACAGGGGGGATGGCTACACCTTC,CASSWWDRGDGYTF
TRBJ2-1,TRBD2,many,TRBV10-3,TGTGCCATCAGTGAAGTGCGGGGGGCCCAAGACAATGAGCAGTTCTTC,CAISEVRGAQDNEQFF
TRBJ2-4,NA,few,TRBV3-1,TGTGCCAGCCTCCGGGAGCGGGTTGCCAAAAACATTCAGTACTTC,CASLRERVAKNIQYF
TRBJ2-1,NA,many,TRBV6-2/TRBV6-3,TGTGCCAGCACCCCAATTGGGGGAGAGTACAATGAGCAGTTCTTC,CASTPIGGEYNEQFF
TRBJ2-1,NA,NA,TRBV19,TGTGCCAGTAGTATAGGGAGTCTGAATGAGCAGTTCTTC,CASSIGSLNEQFF
TRBJ2-1,NA,few,TRBV4-3,TGCGCCAGCAGCCGTCTGGAGGGGGATGAGCAGTTCTTC,CASSRLEGDEQFF
TRBJ2-7,NA,many,TRBV5-1,TGCGCCAGCAGCTGGGCGGGACAATCCTACGAGCAGTACTTC,CASSWAGQSYEQYF
TRBJ2-5,NA,few,TRBV28,TGTGCCAGCAGTCCACCGCCCCACAACAGACTACAAGAGACCCAGTACTTC,CASSPPPHNRLQETQYF
TRBJ2-3,NA,NA,TRBV15,TGTGCCACCAGTAGTTCAGGATCTAGCACAGATACGCAGTATTTT,CATSSSGSSTDTQYF
TRBJ2-3,TRBD2,few,TRBV27,TGTGCCAGCAGTTTTATCGAGCGGGGGGACACAGATACGCAGTATTTT,CASSFIERGDTDTQYF
TRBJ1-3,NA,many,TRBV11-2,TGTGCCAGCAGCTTAGATACCAGCCCCCTTGGAAACACCATATATTTT,CASSLDTSPLGNTIYF
TRBJ2-1,TRBD2,NA,TRBV4-3,TGCGCCAGCAGCCAAGAAGGTGACGAGCGGGGGGCCTTTGATGAGCAGTTCTTC,CASSQEGDERGAFDEQFF
TRBJ2-7,TRBD1,few,TRBV20-1,TGCAGTGCTGGACAGGTAACGGAGGAGCAGTACTTC,CSAGQVTEEQYF